Below are 14 T cell receptor beta chains sequenced from a single sample in a study of beta chain features in type 1 diabetes. Reverse transcribing all isolated RNA meant expressed TCRB transcripts were sequenced. The data were produced by immunoSEQ multiplex PCR, yet TCRdb's version contains in-frame clones alone and is incomplete. The sample carries about 110,000 clones, around 40% recorded once. Material: stem cell memory CD4+ T cells from blood. The receptors shown here come from a young woman in good health.

The table lists this clone with a count of one. CDR3 DNA: TGTGCCAGCAGTTTGTTGACAGGGGGAAAACTGTTTTTT. Amino acid sequence: CASSLLTGGKLFF. The chain joins TRBV28 to TRBJ1-4; 9 bases are a match to TRBD1. CDR3 length equals 13 residues. The junction had 3 bases not matched to a gene; V was cut back by 3 bases and J by 10 bases. Germline loops: CDR1 MDHEN, CDR2 SYDVKM. Filled out from reference TRBV28 and TRBJ1-4, the complete variable domain reads DVKVTQSSRYLVKRTGEKVFLECVQDMDHENMFWYRQDPGLGLRLIYFSYDVKMKEKGDIPEGYSVSREKKERFSLILESASTNQTSMYLCASSLLTGGKLFFGSGTQLSVL.

This clone was found a few times. CDR3 nucleotide sequence: TGCGCCAGCAGCCGTCGACAGGGTCTTATGGAAAAACTGTTTTTT. This translates into CASSRRQGLMEKLFF. The chain employs TRBV4-3 and TRBJ1-4; TRBD1 matches 7 bases. The CDR3 has 15 residues. Per the germline V gene, CDR1 is LGHNA and CDR2 is YSLEER. V dropped 4 bases and J dropped 8; count of bases not matched to a gene: 10.

The chain carries TRBV7-2 and TRBJ1-2; a weak D match, TRBD1 (5 bases). CDR3 length: 12 residues. The V gene's germline CDR1 is SGHTA and CDR2 FQGNSA. V lost 5 bases and J lost 8, with 12 bases in between. The DNA for the CDR3 is TGTGCCAGCAGCCCCTGGGGGGACGGCTACACCTTC. Protein: CASSPWGDGYTF. Drawing the rest from reference TRBV7-2 and TRBJ1-2, the complete variable domain is GAGVSQSPSNKVTEKGKDVELRCDPISGHTALYWYRQSLGQGLEFLIYFQGNSAPDKSGLPSDRFSAERTGGSVSTLTIQRTQQEDSAVYLCASSPWGDGYTFGSGTRLTVV.

V gene TRBV6-1 combines with J gene TRBJ2-3; D not resolved. This CDR3 contains 12 residues. CDR1 is MNHNS, CDR2 SASEGT, per germline. The V and J ends lost 6 bases and 2 bases respectively, with 6 bases between them. CDR3 sequence reads: CASSVPTDTQYF. In nucleotides, the CDR3 is TGTGCCAGCAGCGTCCCCACAGATACGCAGTATTTT.

The V and J genes are TRBV4-2 and TRBJ2-2, with D perhaps TRBD1 (5 bases). There are 16 residues in the CDR3. The V and J ends lost 0 bases and 7 bases respectively, with 15 bases between them. Germline V lookup: CDR1 LGHNA, CDR2 YNFKEQ. CDR3 coding DNA: TGTGCCAGCAGCCAAGATTCCCCCAGGGCGGTCGGGGAGCTGTTTTTT. As protein: CASSQDSPRAVGELFF.

The chain carries TRBV28 and TRBJ2-7; 7 bases line up with TRBD2. The germline CDR1 and CDR2 sequences are MDHEN and SYDVKM. The V and J ends lost 6 bases and 0 bases, in that order; junction bases with no gene match: 8. The CDR3 is made up of 15 amino acids. The CDR3: CASSLGGRGSYEQYF. DNA for the CDR3: TGTGCCAGCAGCCTCGGGGGGAGGGGCTCCTACGAGCAGTACTTC.

CDR3 nucleotide sequence: TGTGCCAGCAGCCGGACAGGCCTTACCTACAATGAGCAGTTCTTC. Residues: CASSRTGLTYNEQFF. The chain uses TRBV28 and TRBJ2-1, with 7 nucleotides matching TRBD1. From germline, CDR1 is MDHEN and CDR2 SYDVKM. Unmatched junction bases numbered 7, after V lost 6 bases and J lost 2 bases. This CDR3 comprises 15 residues.

A few counts support this clone. V gene TRBV28 combines with J gene TRBJ2-1, with D possibly being TRBD1 (6 bases). The CDR3 is made up of 16 amino acids. CDR1 MDHEN and CDR2 SYDVKM come from the germline V gene. Trimming removed 2 bases from V and 2 bases from J, with 13 bases in between. The CDR3 DNA sequence: TGTGCCAGCAGTTTAGGTACAGGGAAGGCCTACAATGAGCAGTTCTTC. Residues: CASSLGTGKAYNEQFF. The entire variable domain, with the rest obtained from reference TRBV28 and TRBJ2-1, is as follows: DVKVTQSSRYLVKRTGEKVFLECVQDMDHENMFWYRQDPGLGLRLIYFSYDVKMKEKGDIPEGYSVSREKKERFSLILESASTNQTSMYLCASSLGTGKAYNEQFFGPGTRLTVL.

With regard to this clone: Other DNA sequences in this sample translate to the same CDR3. This sequence joins TRBV28 and TRBJ2-7, with D possibly TRBD2 on 5 matching bases. Between the trimmed V and J ends, which lost 7 bases and 3 bases, there was a span of 7 bases. There are 11 residues in the CDR3. Per the germline V gene, CDR1 is MDHEN and CDR2 is SYDVKM. In nucleotides, the CDR3 is TGTGCCAGCACGGGAAGCTACGAGCAGTACTTC. This codes for CASTGSYEQYF.

The sample holds a few counts of this clone. The chain is built from TRBV29-1 and TRBJ2-3; D is perhaps TRBD2 (6 bases). Trimming removed 6 bases at V and 0 bases at J, with 10 bases between. The CDR3 length is 13 residues. From germline, CDR1 is SQVTM and CDR2 ANQGSEA. CDR3 amino acids: CSVRGLSTDTQYF. The CDR3, as DNA: TGCAGCGTGAGGGGACTGAGCACAGATACGCAGTATTTT.

J is TRBJ2-7 and V is TRBV5-4, with 7 bases identical to TRBD2. The CDR3 runs 16 residues. Germline V gene lookup returns CDR1 SGHNT and CDR2 YYREEE (reference sequence). V shed 0 bases and J 2 bases; nucleotides not matched to a gene: 8. This CDR3 reads CASSLATAGLTYEQYF. In DNA, the CDR3 is TGTGCCAGCAGCTTGGCCACAGCGGGACTTACCTACGAGCAGTACTTC.

The chain uses TRBV6-6 and TRBJ2-1, with TRBD2 matching 8 bases. After removal of 6 bases from V and 10 bases from J, the junction contained 2 bases not matched to a gene. Germline V lookup: CDR1 MNHNY, CDR2 SVGAGI (reference sequence). The CDR3 covers 11 residues. The CDR3 nucleotides are TGTGCCAGCAGCTTAGCGGGGGAGCAGTTCTTC. This encodes CASSLAGEQFF.

The chain employs TRBV7-8 and TRBJ2-7; D possibly corresponds to TRBD1 (7 bases). With 0 bases removed from V and 3 bases from J, the gap between germline ends came to 9 bases. Germline-derived CDR1 and CDR2 are SGHVS and FQNEAQ. The CDR3 contains 14 residues. In nucleotides, the CDR3 is TGTGCCAGCAGCTTAGCGCGGGACAGCTACGAGCAGTACTTC. Encoded protein: CASSLARDSYEQYF.

A few counts support this clone. The chain couples TRBV28 to TRBJ1-1; unclear D gene. Trimming pared 1 base from V and 2 bases from J, leaving 8 bases between. The CDR3 has 14 residues. Germline V lookup: CDR1 MDHEN, CDR2 SYDVKM. The DNA for the CDR3 is TGTGCCAGCAGTTTATACGGGGTTAACACTGAAGCTTTCTTT. It yields the protein CASSLYGVNTEAFF. Full variable domain (rest looked up from reference TRBV28 and TRBJ1-1): DVKVTQSSRYLVKRTGEKVFLECVQDMDHENMFWYRQDPGLGLRLIYFSYDVKMKEKGDIPEGYSVSREKKERFSLILESASTNQTSMYLCASSLYGVNTEAFFGQGTRLTVV.